This entry lists 26 T cell receptor beta chains sequenced from one sample in a study of T cell responses to AZD1222 COVID-19 vaccine. Here immunoSEQ multiplex PCR was the method, and the copy in TCRdb shows in-frame clones only, minus some. This sample carries around 60,000 clones, over 80% of them seen once, and the ten largest clones take 6.3%. Sequencing used peripheral blood, obtained 28 days after the second dose of the MenACWY control vaccine. Source of these receptors: an adult who received the MenACWY meningococcal vaccine as a control.

V and J are TRBV4-1 and TRBJ1-1, with TRBD1 as a possible D gene (5 bases). CDR3 length equals 13 residues. Trimming pared 3 bases from V and 3 bases from J, leaving 8 bases between. Per germline, CDR1 MGHRA and CDR2 YSYEKL. CDR3 coding DNA: TGCGCCAGCAGCCAGGTGGGGGACACTGAAGCTTTCTTT. Translating it yields CASSQVGDTEAFF.

In nucleotides, the CDR3 is TGTGCCAGCAGCTTTGGGAATGAGCAGTTCTTC. This gives the protein CASSFGNEQFF. The chain joins TRBV7-9 to TRBJ2-1, with unresolved D. Trimming pared 3 bases from V and 7 bases from J, leaving 4 bases between. CDR1 and CDR2 (germline): SEHNR, FQNEAQ (reference sequence). This CDR3 is built from 11 residues.

CDR3 nucleotide sequence: TGTGCCAGCAGTGACTTGGACAGGGGTACCTACGAGCAGTACTTC. It translates to CASSDLDRGTYEQYF. The V and J genes are TRBV6-4 and TRBJ2-7; TRBD1 matches 9 bases. Germline CDR1 is MRHNA and CDR2 is SNTAGT. Trimming took 1 base from V and 2 from J; bases not matched to a gene: 3. CDR3 size: 15 residues.

V usage is TRBV5-6 and J usage is TRBJ2-7; TRBD1 aligns across 7 bases. The CDR3 totals 16 residues. V shed 3 bases, J shed 0 bases, and the junction held 9 bases outside the gene matches. CDR1 is SGHDT, CDR2 YYEEEE, per germline. The CDR3 nucleotides are TGTGCCAGCAGCTCCCGTTTGGACAGGAACTCCTACGAGCAGTACTTC. It codes for CASSSRLDRNSYEQYF.

This clone was seen just once. The chain combines TRBV5-5 with TRBJ1-1; the D is unclear. Trimming left V 0 bases short and J 0 bases short, with 3 bases between. This CDR3 spans 13 amino acids. Germline CDR1 reads SGHKS; CDR2 reads YYEKEE (reference sequence). The chain's CDR3 is CASSLALNTEAFF. In nucleotides, the CDR3 is TGTGCCAGCAGCTTGGCCCTGAACACTGAAGCTTTCTTT.

V gene TRBV9 combines with J gene TRBJ1-4, with TRBD1 as a possible D gene (5 bases). The CDR3 sequence is 15 residues long. Germline V lookup: CDR1 SGDLS, CDR2 YYNGEE. With 4 bases removed from V and 6 bases from J, the gap between germline ends came to 16 bases. The CDR3 here is CASSPGGTGDEKLFF. For the CDR3, the DNA is TGTGCCAGCAGCCCCGGGGGGACTGGCGATGAAAAACTGTTTTTT. Drawing the rest from reference TRBV9 and TRBJ1-4, the complete variable domain is DSGVTQTPKHLITATGQRVTLRCSPRSGDLSVYWYQQSLDQGLQFLIQYYNGEERAKGNILERFSAQQFPDLHSELNLSSLELGDSALYFCASSPGGTGDEKLFFGSGTQLSVL.

In regard to this clone: Relative to the germline gene, one junction end is altered; a read error may explain this. The V call is TRBV6-6, the J call TRBJ2-1; D unclear. The CDR3 contains 11 residues. Germline values: CDR1 MNHNY, CDR2 SVGAGI (reference sequence). CDR3 in amino acids: CASSLDNEQFF. The CDR3 DNA sequence: TGTGCCAGCAGCCTTGACAACGAGCAGTTCTTC.

The rearrangement joins TRBV6-4 to TRBJ1-1; D is possibly TRBD1 (5 bases). Per germline, CDR1 MRHNA and CDR2 SNTAGT. This CDR3 spans 17 amino acids. V lost 4 bases to trimming and J lost 0 bases, with 18 bases between them. For the CDR3, the DNA is TGTGCCAGCAGTGCCCCGACAGAGACGATCATGAACACTGAAGCTTTCTTT. Its translation is CASSAPTETIMNTEAFF.

This clone was counted a single time. V is TRBV5-1 and J is TRBJ2-1, with TRBD2 identical over 10 bases. Germline V gives CDR1 SGHRS, CDR2 YFSETQ. V gave up 2 bases and J gave up 3 bases; unmatched junction bases: 8. This CDR3 comprises 17 residues. CDR3 sequence: CASSFHTPSGSYNEQFF. As DNA, the CDR3 is TGCGCCAGCAGCTTTCATACACCTAGCGGGAGCTACAATGAGCAGTTCTTC.

The chain links TRBV28 to TRBJ2-1; 10 bases align to TRBD1. V was pared by 6 bases and J by 1 base, with 6 bases of the junction left unmatched. CDR3 length equals 16 residues. Germline CDR1 reads MDHEN; CDR2 reads SYDVKM. CDR3 sequence (DNA): TGTGCCAGCAGCCGGGACAGGGGCATTTCCTACAATGAGCAGTTCTTC. Amino acids: CASSRDRGISYNEQFF. Based on the CDR3 plus reference TRBV28 and TRBJ2-1, the full variable domain is DVKVTQSSRYLVKRTGEKVFLECVQDMDHENMFWYRQDPGLGLRLIYFSYDVKMKEKGDIPEGYSVSREKKERFSLILESASTNQTSMYLCASSRDRGISYNEQFFGPGTRLTVL.

The genes are TRBV6-5 and TRBJ2-7, with a weak D call TRBD1 (5 bases). Germline V lookup: CDR1 MNHEY, CDR2 SVGAGI. Trimming took 2 bases from V and 3 from J, leaving 8 bases between them. The CDR3 runs 13 residues. In DNA form, the CDR3 reads TGTGCCAGCAGTTACGGGGCAGTCTACGAGCAGTACTTC. Protein product: CASSYGAVYEQYF.

The chain links TRBV7-8 to TRBJ2-5; perhaps TRBD2 as D (6 bases). The ends were cut back, 5 bases at V and 1 base at J, with 14 bases in the middle. Germline CDR1 reads SGHVS; CDR2 reads FQNEAQ. The CDR3 runs 15 residues. This chain's CDR3 is CASSVLGAGQETQYF. CDR3 sequence (DNA): TGTGCCAGCAGCGTCTTGGGAGCGGGCCAAGAGACCCAGTACTTC.

This clone has only a few counts. The J gene is TRBJ1-6, the V gene TRBV3-1 (or the pseudogene TRBV3-2); the match to TRBD1 covers 9 bases. The J segment lost 9 bases and the V segment lost 1 base, leaving 7 bases of the junction unmatched. Germline V CDR1 and CDR2: LGHDT, YNNKEL (reference sequence). This CDR3 contains 16 residues. CDR3 sequence (DNA): TGTGCCAGCAGCCAAGGAAGGACAGGGGAGGGTTCACCCCTCCACTTT. Translating it yields CASSQGRTGEGSPLHF.

There are a few counts of this clone. V usage is TRBV28 and J usage is TRBJ1-3; D possibly corresponds to TRBD1 (5 bases). V lost 3 bases and J lost 3, with 12 bases in between. This CDR3 comprises 15 residues. In germline, CDR1 is MDHEN, CDR2 SYDVKM. The CDR3 is CASSLGENFGNTIYF. For the CDR3, the DNA is TGTGCCAGCAGTTTGGGGGAGAACTTTGGAAACACCATATATTTT.

This clone occurred once. This chain links TRBV6-5 with TRBJ1-6; D remains unclear. The ends were cut back, 6 bases at V and 10 bases at J, with 13 bases in the middle. Germline-derived CDR1 and CDR2 are MNHEY and SVGAGI. The length of the CDR3 is 13 residues. In DNA, the CDR3 is TGTGCCAGCAGCAACGGGGTAAAGTCACCCCTCCACTTT. Its translation is CASSNGVKSPLHF.

The chain has TRBV12-3 or TRBV12-4 and TRBJ1-5; no reliable D call. The V end was cut by 3 bases, the J end by 7 bases, with 10 bases between. This CDR3 has 13 amino acids. The DNA of the CDR3 is TGTGCCAGCAGTTTGGAGTTCGGGCAGCCCCAGCATTTT. Its translation: CASSLEFGQPQHF.

V is TRBV11-2 and J is TRBJ1-6, with TRBD1 matching over 12 bases. Germline V CDR1 and CDR2: SGHAT, FQNNGV. Trimming at V came to 3 bases and at J to 9 bases, leaving 6 bases not matched to a gene. The CDR3 runs to 16 residues. The CDR3 is CASSFSGTGGGSPLHF. CDR3 DNA: TGTGCCAGCAGCTTTTCCGGGACAGGGGGCGGTTCACCCCTCCACTTT.

The chain combines TRBV5-1 with TRBJ2-7; D not resolved. This CDR3 contains 14 residues. Per germline, CDR1 SGHRS and CDR2 YFSETQ. V was cut by 4 bases and J by 0 bases, with 11 bases left in between. CDR3 in DNA: TGCGCCAGCAGCGCCGAGCCTAGCTCCTACGAGCAGTACTTC. Its translation: CASSAEPSSYEQYF.

Here the CDR3 DNA reads TGTGCCAGCAGCTCAATCATCCGGGGCCCCGATAGTAGCTACACCTTC. It encodes CASSSIIRGPDSSYTF. The gene calls are TRBV9 and TRBJ1-2; possible D gene TRBD1, 5 bases. Germline V lookup: CDR1 SGDLS, CDR2 YYNGEE. The CDR3 contains 16 residues. Trimming cost V 4 bases and J 9 bases, with 25 bases left between them.

A single count supports this clone. The chain combines TRBV5-1 with TRBJ1-5; no definite D call. V lost 4 bases and J 9 bases, leaving 14 bases between the germline ends. This CDR3 has 13 amino acids. The germline V gene has CDR1 SGHRS and CDR2 YFSETQ. The CDR3, as DNA: TGCGCCAGCAGCATGGACCTAAACGGGCCCCAGCATTTT. Translating gives CASSMDLNGPQHF.

The chain is built from TRBV19 and TRBJ1-1, with 8 bases identical to TRBD1. Trimming cost V 5 bases and J 0 bases; bases outside gene matches: 2. CDR1 and CDR2 (germline): LNHDA, SQIVND (reference sequence). The CDR3 is 14 residues long. CDR3 region: CASSADRVNTEAFF. CDR3 sequence (DNA): TGTGCCAGTAGTGCGGACAGGGTGAACACTGAAGCTTTCTTT.

The V gene is TRBV5-6, the J gene TRBJ2-7; a weak D match, TRBD1 (6 bases). Germline loops: CDR1 SGHDT, CDR2 YYEEEE. Between the trimmed V and J ends, which lost 2 bases and 5 bases, there was a span of 17 bases. This CDR3 comprises 15 residues. The CDR3 nucleotides read TGTGCCAGCAGCTTCGGGTGGGGGCGCATGAACGAGCAGTACTTC. Protein: CASSFGWGRMNEQYF.

This CDR3 is CASSRWAVTNEKLFF. CDR3 in DNA: TGTGCCAGCAGTCGATGGGCCGTGACTAATGAAAAACTGTTTTTT. The chain recombines TRBV27 with TRBJ1-4; D is uncertain. CDR1 and CDR2 from the germline V gene are MNHEY and SMNVEV (reference sequence). Trimming shortened V by 5 bases and J by 2 bases, and 12 bases separated the two germline ends. The CDR3 is made up of 15 amino acids.

The gene calls are TRBV12-5 and TRBJ2-5; 8 bases agree with TRBD1. Germline assignment: CDR1 LGHNT and CDR2 FRNRAP. This CDR3 spans 14 amino acids. Trimming at V came to 2 bases and at J to 3 bases, leaving 2 bases not matched to a gene. The DNA for the CDR3 is TGTGCTAGTGGTTTGACACAGGGGGAAGAGACCCAGTACTTC. It translates to CASGLTQGEETQYF.

This rearrangement joins TRBV3-1 (or the pseudogene TRBV3-2) to TRBJ2-5; D gene ambiguous. The CDR3 sequence is 11 residues long. The V end was cut by 2 bases, the J end by 7 bases, with 5 bases between. The germline V gene has CDR1 LGHDT and CDR2 YNNKEL (reference sequence). DNA for the CDR3: TGTGCCAGCAGCCAAAGATGGACCCAGTACTTC. Its translation is CASSQRWTQYF.

The chain is built from TRBV7-2 and TRBJ1-5; D is unresolved. The CDR3 length is 14 residues. V was clipped by 1 base and J by 3 bases, with 7 bases between them. Germline lookup yields CDR1 SGHTA and CDR2 FQGNSA. The CDR3 DNA sequence: TGTGCCAGCAGCTTAGTAGGGTTCAATCAGCCCCAGCATTTT. Its protein product is CASSLVGFNQPQHF.